This TCR beta chain emerged from a study of CD8 T cells in Susac syndrome. The wider study: Blood was drawn from Susac syndrome patients while they were therapy-naive, on corticosteroids, or on intravenous immunoglobulin alone.

V dropped 3 bases and J dropped 4 bases, with 9 bases sitting between them. The CDR3 runs 13 residues. The germline CDR1 and CDR2 sequences are SGHDN and FVKESK. Susac syndrome patients met recently defined diagnostic criteria for definite or probable disease. CD8+ and CD4+ T cells were negatively isolated; TEMRA cells were FACS-enriched. Reverse transcription used about 0.45 to 1 ug RNA and random hexamers. TCR beta CDR3 was amplified by immunoSEQ covering 54 Vbeta and 13 Jbeta. One entry per CDR3 protein, called by TCRdb with MiXCR from the immunoSEQ multiplex PCR reads. Of approximately 74,000 distinct CDR3 sequences in the sample, roughly 91% were seen once.

This sequence was found in a human donor with Susac syndrome. This rearrangement joins TRBV14 to TRBJ1-2; D is unresolved. Material for sequencing was CD4+ T cells from PBMCs. The CDR3 reads CASSHTQSYGYTF. CDR3 nucleotide sequence: TGTGCCAGCAGCCATACACAAAGCTATGGCTACACCTTC.